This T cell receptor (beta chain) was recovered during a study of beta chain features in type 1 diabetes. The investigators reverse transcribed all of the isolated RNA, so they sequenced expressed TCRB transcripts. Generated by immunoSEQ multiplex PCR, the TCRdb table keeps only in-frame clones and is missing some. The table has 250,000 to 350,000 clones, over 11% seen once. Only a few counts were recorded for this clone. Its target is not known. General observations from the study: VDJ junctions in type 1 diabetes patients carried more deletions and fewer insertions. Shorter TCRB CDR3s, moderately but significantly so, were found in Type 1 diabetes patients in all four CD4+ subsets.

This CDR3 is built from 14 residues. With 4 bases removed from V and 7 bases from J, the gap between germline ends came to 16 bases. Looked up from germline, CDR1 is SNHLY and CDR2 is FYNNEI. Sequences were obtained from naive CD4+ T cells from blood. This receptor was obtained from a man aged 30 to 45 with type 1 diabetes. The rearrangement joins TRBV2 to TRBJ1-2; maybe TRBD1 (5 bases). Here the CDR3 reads CASSGGPSWGGYTF. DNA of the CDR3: TGTGCCAGCAGTGGGGGCCCAAGCTGGGGTGGCTACACCTTC. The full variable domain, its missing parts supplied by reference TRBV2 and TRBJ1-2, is EPEVTQTPSHQVTQMGQEVILRCVPISNHLYFYWYRQILGQKVEFLVSFYNNEISEKSEIFDDQFSVERPDGSNFTLKIRSTKLEDSAMYFCASSGGPSWGGYTFGSGTRLTVV.